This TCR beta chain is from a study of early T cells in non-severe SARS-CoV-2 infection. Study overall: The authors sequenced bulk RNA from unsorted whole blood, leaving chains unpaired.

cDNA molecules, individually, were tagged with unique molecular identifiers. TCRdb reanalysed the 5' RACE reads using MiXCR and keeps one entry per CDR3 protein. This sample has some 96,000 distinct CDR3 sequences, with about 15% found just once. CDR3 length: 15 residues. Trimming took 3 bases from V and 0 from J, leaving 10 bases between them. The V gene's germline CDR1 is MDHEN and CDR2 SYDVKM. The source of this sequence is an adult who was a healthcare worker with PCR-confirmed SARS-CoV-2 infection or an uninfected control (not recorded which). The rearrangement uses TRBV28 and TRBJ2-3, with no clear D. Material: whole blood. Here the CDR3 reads CASSLAELSTDTQYF. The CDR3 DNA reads TGTGCCAGCAGTTTGGCGGAGTTAAGCACAGATACGCAGTATTTT. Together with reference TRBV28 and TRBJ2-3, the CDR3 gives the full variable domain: DVKVTQSSRYLVKRTGEKVFLECVQDMDHENMFWYRQDPGLGLRLIYFSYDVKMKEKGDIPEGYSVSREKKERFSLILESASTNQTSMYLCASSLAELSTDTQYFGPGTRLTVL.